This T cell receptor (beta chain) came from a study of cytomegalovirus exposure and HLA in healthy donors. TCRdb keeps only in-frame clones here, not all; method: immunoSEQ multiplex PCR. The repertoire has about 120,000 clones, about 83% of them found once; the top ten carry under 2.5%. Of note for this clone: The antigen is undetermined.

Study-level points and caveats: According to the study, 160 or so TCR beta chains were cytomegalovirus-associated.

The validation cohort, a group of over a hundred subjects, included the donors and was separate from the roughly 670-subject first cohort. The CDR3 has 15 amino acids. Germline-derived CDR1 and CDR2 are MNHEY and SVGAGI. The J segment lost 3 bases and the V segment lost 6 bases, leaving 9 bases of the junction unmatched. V usage is TRBV6-5 and J usage is TRBJ2-7; 9 positions agree with TRBD1. This TCR came from a woman under 40 in good health and CMV-seronegative. The material sequenced was PBMCs. The CDR3 reads CASSRDRVLLYEQYF. CDR3 sequence (DNA): TGTGCCAGCAGCCGGGACAGGGTGCTCCTCTACGAGCAGTACTTC.